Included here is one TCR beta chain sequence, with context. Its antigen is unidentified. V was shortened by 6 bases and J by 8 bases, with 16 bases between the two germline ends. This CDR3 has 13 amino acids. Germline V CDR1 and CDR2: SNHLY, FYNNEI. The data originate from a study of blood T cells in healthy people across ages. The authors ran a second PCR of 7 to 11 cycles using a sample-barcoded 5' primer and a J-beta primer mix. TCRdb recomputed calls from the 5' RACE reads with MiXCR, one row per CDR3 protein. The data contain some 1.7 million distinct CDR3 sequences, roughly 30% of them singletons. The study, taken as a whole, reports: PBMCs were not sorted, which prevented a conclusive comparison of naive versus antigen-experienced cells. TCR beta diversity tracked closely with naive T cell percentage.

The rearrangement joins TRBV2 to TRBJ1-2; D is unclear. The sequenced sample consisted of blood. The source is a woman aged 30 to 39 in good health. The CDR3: CASRPDGFDGYTF. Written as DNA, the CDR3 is TGTGCCAGCAGGCCGGACGGGTTCGACGGCTACACCTTC.